The sequence of this T cell receptor (beta chain) was determined in a study of blood T cell repertoires in COVID-19. The repertoire was sequenced with immunoSEQ multiplex PCR; TCRdb's copy has only in-frame clones and lacks some. The repertoire consists of roughly 95,000 clones, with about four fifths occurring once and the leading ten covering around 19%. The clonotype comes from a man aged 80 or over with acute or convalescent COVID-19. The source material was peripheral blood.

The CDR3 spells CAKIGGEGSPLHF. CDR3 bases: TGTGCCAAAATAGGGGGGGAGGGTTCACCCCTCCACTTT. This rearrangement joins TRBV21-1 to TRBJ1-6. TRBV21-1 constitutes a pseudogene. This CDR3 region has 13 residues.